Each of the 27 T cell receptor beta chains below was sequenced from the same sample in a study of blood T cell repertoires in COVID-19. Generated by immunoSEQ multiplex PCR, the TCRdb table keeps only in-frame clones and is missing some. The sample has under 250,000 clones, approximately 83% seen once. Sequencing was carried out using peripheral blood. Receptor source: a man between 25 and 39 years old who had recovered from COVID-19.

This chain links TRBV21-1 with TRBJ2-7; TRBD1 is taken as the D call from the table, unchecked against the DNA. TRBV21-1 is reported as a pseudogene. This CDR3 has 13 residues. The CDR3 is CASSKVRQGEQYV. In nucleotides, the CDR3 is TGTGCCAGCAGCAAAGTCAGGCAGGGCGAGCAGTACGTC.

This sequence joins TRBV7-8 and TRBJ2-1; D is unclear. V was trimmed by 5 bases and J by 5 bases, leaving 19 bases between them. The CDR3 contains 16 residues. The germline V gene has CDR1 SGHVS and CDR2 FQNEAQ. CDR3 sequence reads: CASSPLPGLSDNEQFF. The CDR3 DNA follows: TGTGCCAGCAGCCCCCTACCCGGTCTGTCGGACAATGAGCAGTTCTTC.

This clone is a singleton in its sample. The CDR3 reads CASTPQGMQETQYF. The CDR3 DNA reads as TGTGCCAGCACACCACAGGGAATGCAAGAGACCCAGTACTTC. The rearrangement uses TRBV7-9 and TRBJ2-5; D is possibly TRBD1 (6 bases). V gave up 7 bases and J gave up 2 bases, with 14 bases separating them. From germline, CDR1 is SEHNR and CDR2 FQNEAQ (reference sequence). The CDR3 extends over 14 amino acids.

The J gene is TRBJ2-5, the V gene TRBV5-1, with 8 bases fitting TRBD1. The V segment lost 4 bases and the J segment 2 bases; nucleotides outside the gene matches: 4. Germline CDR1 is SGHRS and CDR2 is YFSETQ. This CDR3 has 14 amino acids. The CDR3 coding sequence is TGCGCCAGCAGCGGAACAGGGGGACAAGAGACCCAGTACTTC. This encodes CASSGTGGQETQYF.

The J gene is TRBJ2-2, the V gene TRBV5-1, with a possible D match to TRBD1 (6 bases). Trimming cost V 4 bases and J 4 bases, with 14 bases left between them. CDR3 size: 15 residues. Germline V gene sequence: CDR1 SGHRS, CDR2 YFSETQ. The CDR3 DNA follows: TGCGCCAGCAGCAAGGGGGAGCTTTTCACCGGGGAGCTGTTTTTT. The encoded protein is CASSKGELFTGELFF.

DNA for the CDR3: TGCAGCGCGGATGGACTAGCGGGGTTGGATGAGCAGTTCTTC. This encodes CSADGLAGLDEQFF. J is TRBJ2-1 and V is TRBV29-1, with 12 nucleotides matching TRBD2. The CDR3 extends over 14 amino acids. The V gene's germline CDR1 is SQVTM and CDR2 ANQGSEA. V shed 7 bases and J 8 bases; nucleotides not matched to a gene: 9.

V gene TRBV10-3 combines with J gene TRBJ1-4; TRBD1 might be the D (6 bases). The CDR3 length is 12 residues. In germline, CDR1 is ENHRY, CDR2 SYGVKD. Trimming cost V 9 bases and J 5 bases, with 10 bases left between them. Written as DNA, the CDR3 is TGTGCCATTGGGACATCGAATGAAAAACTGTTTTTT. Translation: CAIGTSNEKLFF.

This clone was observed a handful of times. The rearrangement uses TRBV5-4 and TRBJ1-2; no clear D gene. The CDR3 spans 15 residues. Trimming left V 4 bases short and J 4 bases short, with 17 bases between. Germline V lookup: CDR1 SGHNT, CDR2 YYREEE (reference sequence). The CDR3 spells CASSGTPFGSYGYTF. As DNA, the CDR3 is TGTGCCAGCAGCGGTACCCCCTTCGGGAGCTATGGCTACACCTTC.

In regard to this clone: The sample holds other DNA sequences that translate to the same CDR3. V and J are TRBV6-5 and TRBJ1-1, with D perhaps matching TRBD1 (6 bases). From germline, CDR1 is MNHEY and CDR2 SVGAGI. CDR3 size: 13 residues. V was clipped by 6 bases and J by 1 base, with 9 bases between them. CDR3 DNA sequence: TGTGCCAGCAGACAGGGACAGAACACTGAAGCTTTCTTT. Its protein product is CASRQGQNTEAFF.

The genes are TRBV5-4 and TRBJ2-5; weak D call: TRBD2 (6 bases). V gave up 3 bases and J gave up 4 bases, with 16 bases separating them. Germline V lookup: CDR1 SGHNT, CDR2 YYREEE (reference sequence). The CDR3 contains 15 residues. For the CDR3, the DNA is TGTGCCAGCAGCTCGGGTGGGGCGGGGAGAGAGACCCAGTACTTC. Amino acids: CASSSGGAGRETQYF.

This sequence joins TRBV7-6 and TRBJ2-1; 10 nucleotides align to TRBD2. The CDR3 consists of 16 residues. Trimming removed 5 bases from V and 7 bases from J; junction bases left unmatched: 11. The germline CDR1 and CDR2 sequences are SGHVS and FNYEAQ. The CDR3 DNA is TGTGCCAGCAGCCCCCGTCTAGCGGGGGTAGGGAATGAGCAGTTCTTC. Translated: CASSPRLAGVGNEQFF. The full variable domain, its missing parts supplied by reference TRBV7-6 and TRBJ2-1, is GAGVSQSPRYKVTKRGQDVALRCDPISGHVSLYWYRQALGQGPEFLTYFNYEAQQDKSGLPNDRFSAERPEGSISTLTIQRTEQRDSAMYRCASSPRLAGVGNEQFFGPGTRLTVL.

The chain carries TRBV4-1 and TRBJ2-1; D might be TRBD2 (5 bases). The CDR3 consists of 16 residues. V shed 2 bases and J shed 0 bases, with 11 bases lying between them. Germline CDR1 is MGHRA and CDR2 is YSYEKL. The CDR3 loop is CASSQRVGGSYNEQFF. The CDR3 bases are TGCGCCAGCAGCCAAAGAGTCGGAGGCTCCTACAATGAGCAGTTCTTC.

The gene calls are TRBV5-1 and TRBJ1-1, with TRBD1 matching 8 bases. This CDR3 spans 14 amino acids. V lost 4 bases to trimming and J lost 1 base; unmatched junction nucleotides: 3. Germline CDR1 reads SGHRS; CDR2 reads YFSETQ. The CDR3 is CASSGTGENTEAFF. CDR3 nucleotides: TGCGCCAGCAGCGGGACAGGAGAGAACACTGAAGCTTTCTTT.

The chain carries TRBV7-2 and TRBJ2-4, with TRBD1 identical over 9 bases. CDR3 length: 17 amino acids. CDR1 and CDR2 from the germline V gene are SGHTA and FQGNSA. Trimming cost V 4 bases and J 1 base; bases outside gene matches: 8. The CDR3 is CASSSYGTGMAKNIQYF. The CDR3 DNA follows: TGTGCCAGCAGCTCGTATGGGACAGGGATGGCCAAAAACATTCAGTACTTC.

The chain couples TRBV3-1 (or the pseudogene TRBV3-2) to TRBJ2-7; D possibly corresponds to TRBD2 (5 bases). V lost 1 base and J lost 3, with 7 bases in between. CDR1 is LGHDT and CDR2 is YNNKEL in the germline V gene (reference sequence). The CDR3 runs 13 residues. The CDR3 reads CASSQAGIYEQYV. For the CDR3, the DNA is TGTGCCAGCAGCCAAGCCGGGATCTACGAGCAGTACGTC.

This chain links TRBV19 with TRBJ1-2; D gene uncertain. V dropped 7 bases and J dropped 2 bases, with 20 bases sitting between them. This CDR3 is built from 16 residues. Germline V lookup: CDR1 LNHDA, CDR2 SQIVND (reference sequence). CDR3 nucleotide sequence: TGTGCCAGTAAACCCGGCGAAATAGGACTAAACTATGGCTACACCTTC. Translation gives CASKPGEIGLNYGYTF.

The chain is built from TRBV11-2 and TRBJ2-3; D unresolved. CDR1 SGHAT and CDR2 FQNNGV come from the germline V gene. The CDR3 extends over 12 amino acids. V dropped 2 bases and J dropped 6 bases, with 6 bases sitting between them. CDR3: CASSLLADTQYF. CDR3 DNA: TGTGCCAGCAGCTTATTAGCCGATACGCAGTATTTT.

The DNA for the CDR3 is TGTGCCAGCAGCTTAAGGGAGGGTTTCACTGAAGCTTTCTTT. This gives the protein CASSLREGFTEAFF. The V and J genes are TRBV7-9 and TRBJ1-1; no definite D call. Germline V gene data show CDR1 as SEHNR and CDR2 as FQNEAQ (reference sequence). V was cut by 2 bases and J by 4 bases, with 11 bases left in between. The CDR3 is made up of 14 amino acids.

The chain carries TRBV6-5 and TRBJ2-2; D possibly corresponds to TRBD1 (5 bases). The germline V gene has CDR1 MNHEY and CDR2 SVGAGI. The V end was cut by 5 bases, the J end by 5 bases, with 12 bases between. This CDR3 region has 14 residues. In DNA, the CDR3 is TGTGCCAGCAGTCCCGTCAGGGAAACCGGGGAGCTGTTTTTT. It codes for CASSPVRETGELFF.

This chain joins TRBV5-1 and TRBJ2-5; D is uncertain. CDR1 and CDR2 (germline): SGHRS, YFSETQ. The V end lost 1 base, the J end lost 5 bases, and 12 bases lay between the germline ends. The CDR3 consists of 14 residues. The CDR3 here is CASSLFTYIETQYF. CDR3 sequence (DNA): TGCGCCAGCAGCTTGTTTACTTATATTGAGACCCAGTACTTC.

The chain joins TRBV5-8 to TRBJ2-1; D uncertain. CDR1 is SGHTS, CDR2 YDEGEE, per germline. The CDR3 extends over 13 amino acids. Trimming took 0 bases from V and 5 from J, leaving 6 bases between them. The chain's CDR3 is CASSLGRDNEQFF. The DNA of the CDR3 is TGTGCCAGCAGCTTGGGAAGAGACAATGAGCAGTTCTTC.

V usage is TRBV7-2 and J usage is TRBJ1-2; 7 bases map to TRBD1. Germline V CDR1 and CDR2: SGHTA, FQGNSA. Trimming cost V 1 base and J 4 bases; bases outside gene matches: 9. The CDR3 is 16 amino acids. This CDR3 is CASSLGAGDSTYGYTF. As DNA, the CDR3 is TGTGCCAGCAGCTTAGGCGCCGGGGACAGCACCTATGGCTACACCTTC.

The gene calls are TRBV9 and TRBJ2-2; D is possibly TRBD2 (6 bases). The CDR3 totals 14 residues. The germline gives CDR1 SGDLS, CDR2 YYNGEE. V dropped 6 bases and J dropped 7 bases, with 16 bases sitting between them. As DNA, the CDR3 is TGTGCCAGCACCGCGGGGTTGGAGGGCGGGGAGCTGTTTTTT. Protein sequence: CASTAGLEGGELFF.

The V and J genes are TRBV5-1 and TRBJ2-3; 8 bases are a match to TRBD2. This CDR3 contains 14 residues. The V segment lost 2 bases and the J segment 3 bases; nucleotides outside the gene matches: 2. Germline-derived CDR1 and CDR2 are SGHRS and YFSETQ. The chain's CDR3 is CASSFSGETDTQYF. CDR3 in DNA: TGCGCCAGCAGCTTTAGCGGGGAAACAGATACGCAGTATTTT.

The J gene is TRBJ2-5, the V gene TRBV4-2, with D perhaps TRBD2 (6 bases). The CDR3 sequence is 15 residues long. Trimming stripped 3 bases from V and 5 bases from J, with 16 bases between. Germline lookup yields CDR1 LGHNA and CDR2 YNFKEQ. The CDR3 protein is CASSQRLGSGETQYF. CDR3 nucleotide sequence: TGTGCCAGCAGCCAGAGACTAGGGAGTGGGGAGACCCAGTACTTC.

The chain employs TRBV7-6 and TRBJ2-5, with 7 bases aligning to TRBD2. V lost 5 bases and J lost 5; bases outside the gene matches: 14. This CDR3 has 16 residues. Germline V lookup: CDR1 SGHVS, CDR2 FNYEAQ. The CDR3 region is CASSGSGAGISETQYF. CDR3 coding DNA: TGTGCCAGCAGCGGAAGCGGGGCCGGCATATCGGAGACCCAGTACTTC.

The chain employs TRBV9 and TRBJ2-5; TRBD2 matches at 14 bases. Germline V lookup: CDR1 SGDLS, CDR2 YYNGEE. The CDR3 sequence is 17 residues long. The V segment lost 3 bases and the J segment 5 bases; nucleotides outside the gene matches: 9. CDR3 amino acids: CASSALTSGGAVETQYF. CDR3 nucleotides: TGTGCCAGCAGCGCGCTGACTAGCGGGGGGGCAGTGGAGACCCAGTACTTC.